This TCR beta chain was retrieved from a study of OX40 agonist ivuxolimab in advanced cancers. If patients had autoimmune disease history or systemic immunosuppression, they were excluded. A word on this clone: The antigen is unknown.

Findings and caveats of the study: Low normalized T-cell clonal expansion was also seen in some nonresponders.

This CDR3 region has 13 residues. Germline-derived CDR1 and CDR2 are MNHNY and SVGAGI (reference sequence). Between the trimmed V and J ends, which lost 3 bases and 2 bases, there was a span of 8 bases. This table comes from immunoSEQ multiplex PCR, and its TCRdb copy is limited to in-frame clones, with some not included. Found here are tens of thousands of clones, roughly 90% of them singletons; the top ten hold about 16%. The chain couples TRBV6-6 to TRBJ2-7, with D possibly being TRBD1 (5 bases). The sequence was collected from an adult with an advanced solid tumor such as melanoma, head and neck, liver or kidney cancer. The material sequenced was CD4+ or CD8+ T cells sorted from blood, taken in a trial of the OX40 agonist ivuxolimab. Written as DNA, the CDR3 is TGTGCCAGCAGTTATGCAGGGACCTACGAGCAGTACTTC. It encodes CASSYAGTYEQYF.